These 31 T cell receptor beta chains originate from one sample sequenced in a study of CD8 T cells in Susac syndrome. Random hexamers served to reverse transcribe roughly 0.45 to 1 ug RNA. TCRdb re-called the immunoSEQ multiplex PCR reads through MiXCR, storing one row per CDR3 protein. The sample carries under 95,000 distinct CDR3 sequences, roughly 94% recorded once. The sequencing input was CD8+ T cells from PBMCs. All receptors come from a human donor with Susac syndrome.

The chain couples TRBV13 to TRBJ2-7; TRBD1 matches at 8 bases. Germline CDR1 reads PRHDT; CDR2 reads FYEKMQ (reference sequence). The length of the CDR3 is 15 residues. The junction had 8 bases not matched to a gene; V was cut back by 4 bases and J by 3 bases. The CDR3: CASSSATGGIYEQYF. The CDR3 DNA is TGTGCCAGCAGCTCCGCAACAGGGGGTATCTACGAGCAGTACTTC. Together with reference TRBV13 and TRBJ2-7, the CDR3 gives the full variable domain: AAGVIQSPRHLIKEKRETATLKCYPIPRHDTVYWYQQGPGQDPQFLISFYEKMQSDKGSIPDRFSAQQFSDYHSELNMSSLELGDSALYFCASSSATGGIYEQYFGPGTRLTVT.

J is TRBJ2-7 and V is TRBV29-1; 13 nucleotides match TRBD2. J gave up 3 bases and V 7 bases, and 0 bases lay outside the gene matches. The CDR3 has 12 amino acids. Germline V gene lookup returns CDR1 SQVTM and CDR2 ANQGSEA. CDR3 DNA sequence: TGCAGCGGACTAGCGGGAGGCTACGAGCAGTACTTC. It codes for CSGLAGGYEQYF.

The rearrangement uses TRBV12-3 or TRBV12-4 and TRBJ2-7, with 9 positions matching TRBD1. The CDR3 has 16 residues. V dropped 5 bases and J dropped 2; count of bases not matched to a gene: 10. CDR3 in amino acids: CASSPDRGSGTYEQYF. CDR3 nucleotide sequence: TGTGCCAGCAGTCCGGACAGGGGCAGTGGGACCTACGAGCAGTACTTC.

This clonotype was seen only once. The V and J genes are TRBV7-9 and TRBJ2-2, with 9 bases fitting TRBD2. Germline V lookup: CDR1 SEHNR, CDR2 FQNEAQ (reference sequence). The J segment lost 3 bases and the V segment lost 5 bases, leaving 4 bases of the junction unmatched. This CDR3 contains 15 residues. The CDR3 here is CASSVLAGDTGELFF. CDR3 DNA sequence: TGTGCCAGCAGCGTATTAGCGGGAGACACCGGGGAGCTGTTTTTT.

The chain uses TRBV14 and TRBJ2-1, with D perhaps TRBD2 (5 bases). The CDR3 is made up of 13 amino acids. Germline-derived CDR1 and CDR2 are SGHDN and FVKESK. Trimming took off 0 bases at V and 7 bases at J, with 7 bases between the two ends. CDR3 bases: TGTGCCAGCAGCCAAGAAGGCGGGAATGAGCAGTTCTTC. It specifies CASSQEGGNEQFF. Full variable domain (missing parts from reference TRBV14 and TRBJ2-1): EAGVTQFPSHSVIEKGQTVTLRCDPISGHDNLYWYRRVMGKEIKFLLHFVKESKQDESGMPNNRFLAERTGGTYSTLKVQPAELEDSGVYFCASSQEGGNEQFFGPGTRLTVL.

This chain uses TRBV11-2 with TRBJ2-3, with a weak D call TRBD1 (6 bases). The CDR3 is 13 amino acids. Germline V gene sequence: CDR1 SGHAT, CDR2 FQNNGV. Trimming cost V 5 bases and J 6 bases, with 12 bases left between them. The CDR3 region has the DNA TGTGCCAGCAGCGCACCAGGGGCGGATACGCAGTATTTT. Translation: CASSAPGADTQYF. Using reference TRBV11-2 and TRBJ2-3 for the parts outside the CDR3, the full variable domain is EAGVAQSPRYKIIEKRQSVAFWCNPISGHATLYWYQQILGQGPKLLIQFQNNGVVDDSQLPKDRFSAERLKGVDSTLKIQPAKLEDSAVYLCASSAPGADTQYFGPGTRLTVL.

The chain couples TRBV7-9 to TRBJ2-2; 12 bases fit TRBD2. V shed 6 bases, J shed 6 bases, and the junction held 5 bases outside the gene matches. The CDR3 spans 15 residues. Germline V gene sequence: CDR1 SEHNR, CDR2 FQNEAQ (reference sequence). The CDR3 loop reads CASRGLAGSSGELFF. In DNA form, the CDR3 reads TGTGCCAGCAGAGGACTAGCGGGAAGTTCCGGGGAGCTGTTTTTT.

The chain links TRBV19 to TRBJ2-4; 14 bases match TRBD2. Germline CDR1 is LNHDA and CDR2 is SQIVND (reference sequence). V lost 6 bases, J lost 10 bases, and 5 bases stayed unmatched. The CDR3 has 14 amino acids. The CDR3 bases are TGTGCCAGTAGCCTGGGACTAGCGGGAGCGATTCAGTACTTC. As protein: CASSLGLAGAIQYF. The complete variable domain, with remaining parts taken from reference TRBV19 and TRBJ2-4, reads DGGITQSPKYLFRKEGQNVTLSCEQNLNHDAMYWYRQDPGQGLRLIYYSQIVNDFQKGDIAEGYSVSREKKESFPLTVTSAQKNPTAFYLCASSLGLAGAIQYFGAGTRLSVL.

The chain is built from TRBV20-1 and TRBJ2-2; D not certain. This CDR3 has 17 residues. The ends were cut back, 3 bases at V and 3 bases at J, with 20 bases in the middle. Germline CDR1 reads DFQATT; CDR2 reads SNEGSKA (reference sequence). Here the CDR3 reads CSARAGPGSRHTGELFF. Here the CDR3 DNA reads TGCAGTGCTAGGGCCGGCCCCGGCTCACGGCACACCGGGGAGCTGTTTTTT.

V gene TRBV4-1 combines with J gene TRBJ2-7; 8 positions agree with TRBD2. Germline assignment: CDR1 MGHRA and CDR2 YSYEKL. This CDR3 has 15 amino acids. V shed 1 base and J 0 bases; nucleotides not matched to a gene: 2. Written as DNA, the CDR3 is TGCGCCAGCAGCCAAGGAGCGGGAGTCTCCTACGAGCAGTACTTC. Protein product: CASSQGAGVSYEQYF.

The chain is built from TRBV5-1 and TRBJ2-1, with a possible D match to TRBD1 (5 bases). The germline V gene has CDR1 SGHRS and CDR2 YFSETQ. The CDR3 contains 16 residues. The V end lost 0 bases, the J end lost 1 base, and 11 bases lay between the germline ends. This CDR3 reads CASSLEGALSYNEQFF. CDR3 in DNA: TGCGCCAGCAGCTTGGAAGGGGCCCTTTCCTACAATGAGCAGTTCTTC.

The chain combines TRBV5-1 with TRBJ2-3; a weak D match, TRBD1 (5 bases). The CDR3 consists of 15 residues. Trimming took 2 bases from V and 6 from J, leaving 16 bases between them. CDR1 SGHRS and CDR2 YFSETQ come from the germline V gene. The CDR3 here is CASSFRTPTPDTQYF. The CDR3 bases are TGCGCCAGCAGCTTCCGGACACCTACCCCGGATACGCAGTATTTT.

The chain has TRBV28 and TRBJ2-7; 7 positions match TRBD1. CDR1 and CDR2 (germline): MDHEN, SYDVKM. The ends lost 2 bases at V and 0 bases at J; junction bases unmatched: 4. CDR3 length: 15 residues. CDR3 DNA: TGTGCCAGCAGTTTACCGGGACAGCCCTCCTACGAGCAGTACTTC. It encodes CASSLPGQPSYEQYF.

The J gene is TRBJ1-5, the V gene TRBV19; D not certain. CDR3 length: 12 residues. Germline-derived CDR1 and CDR2 are LNHDA and SQIVND (reference sequence). Trimming removed 3 bases at V and 7 bases at J, with 7 bases between. The CDR3 sequence: CASSIGVQPQHF. The CDR3 DNA is TGTGCCAGTAGTATTGGTGTCCAGCCCCAGCATTTT.

The gene calls are TRBV24-1 and TRBJ1-1; unclear D gene. The CDR3 is 13 amino acids. The germline CDR1 and CDR2 sequences are KGHDR and SFDVKD. Trimming left V 9 bases short and J 0 bases short, with 10 bases between. The CDR3 nucleotides read TGTGCCACCCAGGACTCCATGAACACTGAAGCTTTCTTT. Translated, it gives CATQDSMNTEAFF.

This clonotype was found once. V usage is TRBV7-9 and J usage is TRBJ2-1, with 11 bases aligning to TRBD2. The ends lost 8 bases at V and 6 bases at J; junction bases unmatched: 6. The CDR3 has 14 residues. CDR1 is SEHNR and CDR2 is FQNEAQ in the germline V gene (reference sequence). The CDR3 DNA follows: TGTGCCAGCCCTGGACTAGCGGGCCTCAATGAGCAGTTCTTC. Residues: CASPGLAGLNEQFF.

CDR3 protein: CASSLGSGGEAFF. DNA for the CDR3: TGCGCCAGCAGCTTGGGTTCAGGGGGTGAAGCTTTCTTT. The rearrangement links TRBV5-1 to TRBJ1-1, with 7 nucleotides matching TRBD1. Germline V gives CDR1 SGHRS, CDR2 YFSETQ. J gave up 7 bases and V 0 bases, and 3 bases lay outside the gene matches. The CDR3 spans 13 residues.

V is TRBV14 and J is TRBJ2-7; 9 nucleotides agree with TRBD1. Per germline, CDR1 SGHDN and CDR2 FVKESK. The CDR3 length is 15 residues. V was clipped by 2 bases and J by 3 bases; unmatched bases: 5. CDR3 in amino acids: CASSQRTGDYYEQYF. Here the CDR3 DNA reads TGTGCCAGCAGCCAACGGACAGGGGACTACTACGAGCAGTACTTC.

In nucleotides, the CDR3 is TGTGCCAGCACGCCTCAGGGCGTTTTCGACGAGCAGTACTTC. It is translated as CASTPQGVFDEQYF. The V gene is TRBV5-6, the J gene TRBJ2-7; maybe TRBD1 (5 bases). Germline CDR1 and CDR2: SGHDT and YYEEEE. This CDR3 region has 14 residues. Trimming left V 6 bases short and J 5 bases short, with 18 bases between.

For the CDR3, the DNA is TGTGCCAGCAGACATAGCGGCTTGGAATACGAGCAGTACTTC. The encoded protein is CASRHSGLEYEQYF. V gene TRBV7-9 combines with J gene TRBJ2-7; the D gene is possibly TRBD2 (6 bases). The CDR3 length is 14 residues. Germline V gene data show CDR1 as SEHNR and CDR2 as FQNEAQ (reference sequence). Trimming removed 6 bases from V and 4 bases from J, with 16 bases in between. The full variable domain, rest sourced from reference TRBV7-9 and TRBJ2-7, is DTGVSQNPRHKITKRGQNVTFRCDPISEHNRLYWYRQTLGQGPEFLTYFQNEAQLEKSRLLSDRFSAERPKGSFSTLEIQRTEQGDSAMYLCASRHSGLEYEQYFGPGTRLTVT.

This clonotype was recorded only once. This chain connects TRBV7-3 to TRBJ2-3, with a possible D match to TRBD1 (6 bases). Trimming shortened V by 5 bases and J by 4 bases, and 10 bases separated the two germline ends. Germline-derived CDR1 and CDR2 are SGHTA and FQGTGA. The CDR3 sequence is 13 residues long. As DNA, the CDR3 is TGTGCCAGCAGCAAACAGGGCGCAGATACGCAGTATTTT. It is translated as CASSKQGADTQYF.

The chain joins TRBV12-3 or TRBV12-4 to TRBJ2-3; 9 positions agree with TRBD1. V lost 7 bases to trimming and J lost 0 bases; unmatched junction nucleotides: 5. The CDR3 runs to 15 residues. CDR3 DNA sequence: TGTGCCAGCACCTCCGGGACAGGGAGCACAGATACGCAGTATTTT. Protein sequence: CASTSGTGSTDTQYF.

V and J are TRBV24-1 and TRBJ2-1; D assignment may be TRBD1 or TRBD2 (8 bases each). Germline CDR1 and CDR2: KGHDR and SFDVKD. This CDR3 has 22 residues. The germline V and J ends were trimmed by 4 bases and 1 base, with 31 bases remaining between them. This CDR3 reads CATSDPDRAASGGPGSYNEQFF. As DNA, the CDR3 is TGTGCCACCAGTGACCCGGACAGGGCGGCATCGGGAGGGCCCGGATCCTACAATGAGCAGTTCTTC.

The gene calls are TRBV19 and TRBJ1-4, with D unresolved. The V end was cut by 3 bases, the J end by 0 bases, with 5 bases between. The CDR3 totals 14 residues. Germline loops: CDR1 LNHDA, CDR2 SQIVND (reference sequence). CDR3 sequence (DNA): TGTGCCAGTAGTATTGGGGCAACTAATGAAAAACTGTTTTTT. This translates into CASSIGATNEKLFF. The full variable domain, completed using reference TRBV19 and TRBJ1-4, is DGGITQSPKYLFRKEGQNVTLSCEQNLNHDAMYWYRQDPGQGLRLIYYSQIVNDFQKGDIAEGYSVSREKKESFPLTVTSAQKNPTAFYLCASSIGATNEKLFFGSGTQLSVL.

The chain couples TRBV6-4 to TRBJ2-3; D tentatively fits TRBD1 or TRBD2 (5 bases each). Germline V gene sequence: CDR1 MRHNA, CDR2 SNTAGT. This CDR3 region has 13 residues. The V gene lost 2 bases and the J gene lost 3 bases, with 6 bases spanning the gap. The CDR3 bases are TGTGCCAGCAGTGACGAGGGGACAGATACGCAGTATTTT. Translated, it gives CASSDEGTDTQYF.

This clonotype has just one count. This chain links TRBV5-1 with TRBJ2-7; D gene unclear. The CDR3 has 14 residues. Germline-derived CDR1 and CDR2 are SGHRS and YFSETQ. Deletions cut 0 bases from V and 3 bases from J, with 10 bases between. The CDR3 nucleotides read TGCGCCAGCAGCTTGGGGGTGGATAGCTACGAGCAGTACTTC. It codes for CASSLGVDSYEQYF.

This clonotype was seen once. V gene TRBV4-3 combines with J gene TRBJ2-2; D is ambiguous. Trimming took 0 bases from V and 7 from J, leaving 6 bases between them. The CDR3 loop spans 13 amino acids. Germline V gene data show CDR1 as LGHNA and CDR2 as YSLEER. DNA for the CDR3: TGCGCCAGCAGCCAAGATGGGCTCGGGGAGCTGTTTTTT. Its translation: CASSQDGLGELFF.

The chain employs TRBV12-3 or TRBV12-4 and TRBJ1-2, with a weak D call TRBD1 (5 bases). The CDR3 is made up of 13 amino acids. V gave up 5 bases and J gave up 5 bases, with 12 bases separating them. CDR3 sequence (DNA): TGTGCCAGCAGTCGGGACGGCGGGTATGGCTACACCTTC. The encoded protein is CASSRDGGYGYTF.

The chain carries TRBV5-1 and TRBJ1-1, with D uncertain. Deletions cut 7 bases from V and 4 bases from J, with 8 bases between. The CDR3 covers 11 residues. Germline V gene sequence: CDR1 SGHRS, CDR2 YFSETQ. This chain's CDR3 is CASHSPTEAFF. The DNA of the CDR3 is TGCGCCAGCCACAGTCCCACTGAAGCTTTCTTT.

V usage is TRBV12-3 or TRBV12-4 and J usage is TRBJ1-2; a weak D match, TRBD1 (5 bases). The CDR3 runs to 11 residues. Deletions cut 3 bases from V and 8 bases from J, with 7 bases between. In nucleotides, the CDR3 is TGTGCCAGCAGTTTCGGGGGAGGCTACACCTTC. It codes for CASSFGGGYTF.

The rearrangement uses TRBV12-3 or TRBV12-4 and TRBJ2-7, with D uncertain. The CDR3 contains 15 residues. Trimming cost V 1 base and J 2 bases, with 12 bases left between them. CDR3 sequence: CASSLGSAYTYEQYF. The CDR3 coding sequence is TGTGCCAGCAGTTTAGGGTCAGCCTATACCTACGAGCAGTACTTC.